These 26 T cell receptor beta chains came from one sample sequenced in a study of Graves' ophthalmopathy and Graves' hyperthyroidism. The authors amplified TCR beta CDR3 regions from RNA transcripts. HTBI primers primed a first-round RT-PCR, and a second-round multiplex PCR followed. TCRdb re-called the multiplex PCR reads with MiXCR, one entry per CDR3 protein. The sample includes over 150,000 distinct CDR3 sequences, under 40% of them seen just once. The sample consisted of peripheral blood. These receptors were obtained from a woman in her 40s with Graves' ophthalmopathy.

This clonotype has just a few counts. The J gene is TRBJ2-5, the V gene TRBV7-2; the match to TRBD1 covers 8 bases. CDR1 is SGHTA, CDR2 FQGNSA, per germline. This CDR3 is 14 amino acids long. V dropped 5 bases and J dropped 2; count of bases not matched to a gene: 4. The CDR3 here is CASSTDRGQETQYF. The CDR3 DNA sequence: TGTGCCAGCAGCACTGACAGGGGTCAAGAGACCCAGTACTTC.

This clonotype has ten or more counts. The rearrangement links TRBV12-3 or TRBV12-4 to TRBJ2-5; D is undetermined. This CDR3 contains 13 residues. The germline V and J ends were trimmed by 4 bases and 2 bases, with 8 bases remaining between them. CDR3 DNA sequence: TGTGCCAGCAGTTCTCGGCGGCAAGAGACCCAGTACTTC. Translating gives CASSSRRQETQYF.

This clonotype was detected only once. V and J are TRBV9 and TRBJ1-2; D remains unclear. V was pared by 0 bases and J by 1 base, with 4 bases between. The CDR3 has 13 amino acids. Germline CDR1 SGDLS, CDR2 YYNGEE. The CDR3 bases are TGTGCCAGCAGCGTAGGATTTAACTATGGCTACACCTTC. Protein sequence: CASSVGFNYGYTF.

J is TRBJ2-5 and V is TRBV7-3; 8 nucleotides match TRBD2. The V gene's germline CDR1 is SGHTA and CDR2 FQGTGA. The CDR3 contains 15 residues. With 5 bases clipped from V and 4 bases from J, the junction kept 9 bases outside the gene matches. This CDR3 reads CASSVQSGLGETQYF. CDR3 nucleotide sequence: TGTGCCAGCAGCGTCCAATCGGGACTAGGAGAGACCCAGTACTTC.

Ten or more counts support this clonotype. The chain has TRBV18 and TRBJ1-1, with TRBD1 matching over 7 bases. The CDR3 contains 15 residues. V shed 3 bases and J 1 base; nucleotides not matched to a gene: 5. Germline values: CDR1 KGHSH, CDR2 LQKENI. The CDR3 region has the DNA TGTGCCAGCTCACCCACACAGGGGCGGAACACTGAAGCTTTCTTT. This encodes CASSPTQGRNTEAFF.

This chain links TRBV6-1 with TRBJ2-7; D might be TRBD1 (6 bases). The V end lost 8 bases, the J end lost 3 bases, and 17 bases lay between the germline ends. This CDR3 has 14 residues. The germline CDR1 and CDR2 sequences are MNHNS and SASEGT. The CDR3 region is CASRETGPIYEQYF. The CDR3 DNA follows: TGTGCCAGCCGAGAGACAGGCCCAATCTACGAGCAGTACTTC.

The chain is built from TRBV28 and TRBJ1-6; D gene ambiguous. Germline V gene data show CDR1 as MDHEN and CDR2 as SYDVKM. Trimming stripped 2 bases from V and 6 bases from J, with 8 bases between. This CDR3 has 14 residues. The CDR3: CASSLHSPNSPLHF. The CDR3 DNA reads as TGTGCCAGCAGTTTACACAGTCCTAATTCACCCCTCCACTTT.

This clonotype was counted a single time. The genes are TRBV7-2 and TRBJ2-5; the match to TRBD2 covers 10 bases. V dropped 4 bases and J dropped 3; count of bases not matched to a gene: 2. This CDR3 has 14 residues. Germline CDR1 reads SGHTA; CDR2 reads FQGNSA. The CDR3 sequence is CASSSAGGEETQYF. Written as DNA, the CDR3 is TGTGCCAGCAGCTCAGCGGGAGGGGAAGAGACCCAGTACTTC.

CDR3 in amino acids: CSAREGTASTEAFF. For the CDR3, the DNA is TGCAGTGCTAGAGAAGGGACCGCGAGTACTGAAGCTTTCTTT. This sequence joins TRBV20-1 and TRBJ1-1, with D maybe TRBD1 (5 bases). The V gene's germline CDR1 is DFQATT and CDR2 SNEGSKA (reference sequence). The CDR3 runs to 14 residues. The germline V and J ends were trimmed by 0 bases and 5 bases, with 13 bases remaining between them.

The chain uses TRBV7-2 and TRBJ2-7; D is unresolved. Germline V lookup: CDR1 SGHTA, CDR2 FQGNSA. The CDR3 runs 13 residues. The V end lost 5 bases, the J end lost 4 bases, and 12 bases lay between the germline ends. The CDR3 protein is CASSGPPLYEQYF. As DNA, the CDR3 is TGTGCCAGCAGCGGCCCGCCCCTATACGAGCAGTACTTC.

J is TRBJ2-2 and V is TRBV28, with 13 bases lining up with TRBD2. The CDR3 runs to 16 residues. The J segment lost 4 bases and the V segment lost 6 bases, leaving 5 bases of the junction unmatched. CDR1 and CDR2 (germline): MDHEN, SYDVKM. The CDR3: CASSGLAGAPTGELFF. CDR3 nucleotides: TGTGCCAGCAGCGGACTAGCGGGAGCGCCCACCGGGGAGCTGTTTTTT.

This clonotype was seen a single time. This chain uses TRBV6-5 with TRBJ2-5, with TRBD2 matching over 7 bases. V lost 3 bases and J lost 5; bases outside the gene matches: 6. Germline V lookup: CDR1 MNHEY, CDR2 SVGAGI. This CDR3 region has 14 residues. The CDR3: CASSYGGEMETQYF. The DNA of the CDR3 is TGTGCCAGCAGTTATGGGGGGGAAATGGAGACCCAGTACTTC.

This clonotype was picked up many times. This chain connects TRBV9 to TRBJ1-3, with D perhaps matching TRBD1 (5 bases). V dropped 3 bases and J dropped 0 bases, with 13 bases sitting between them. This CDR3 is 16 amino acids long. In germline, CDR1 is SGDLS, CDR2 YYNGEE. CDR3 sequence: CASSAQVGVSGNTIYF. Here the CDR3 DNA reads TGTGCCAGCAGCGCCCAGGTGGGGGTCTCTGGAAACACCATATATTTT.

This clonotype was counted once. The chain is built from TRBV6-5 and TRBJ2-7; the match to TRBD1 covers 10 bases. Germline V CDR1 and CDR2: MNHEY, SVGAGI. J was trimmed by 6 bases and V by 2 bases; bases with no gene match: 10. This CDR3 is 16 amino acids long. The DNA of the CDR3 is TGTGCCAGCAGTTACGGAGTGGGGACAGGGGTTCGCGAGCAGTACTTC. Protein product: CASSYGVGTGVREQYF.

The V gene is TRBV6-2 or TRBV6-3, the J gene TRBJ1-5; D remains unclear. Germline V gene lookup returns CDR1 MNHEY and CDR2 SVGEGT. V lost 4 bases, J lost 5 bases, and 9 bases lay in between. The CDR3 length is 13 residues. In DNA, the CDR3 is TGTGCCAGCAGTTCACCGTACGATCAGCCCCAGCATTTT. Translating gives CASSSPYDQPQHF.

This clonotype was seen many times. V is TRBV7-8 and J is TRBJ2-5; perhaps TRBD1 as D (6 bases). V was pared by 6 bases and J by 1 base, with 15 bases between. The CDR3 spans 15 residues. CDR1 is SGHVS, CDR2 FQNEAQ, per germline. CDR3 protein: CASRVGGRFQETQYF. CDR3 coding DNA: TGTGCCAGCAGGGTTGGGGGCAGGTTCCAAGAGACCCAGTACTTC.

This clonotype was seen many times. This rearrangement joins TRBV6-2 or TRBV6-3 to TRBJ1-1; the match to TRBD1 covers 8 bases. The germline gives CDR1 MNHEY, CDR2 SVGEGT. The trim removed 7 bases at V and 1 base at J, leaving 5 bases unmatched. This CDR3 is built from 14 residues. In nucleotides, the CDR3 is TGTGCCAGCACACTCGGGACAGGGAACACTGAAGCTTTCTTT. Amino acids: CASTLGTGNTEAFF.

This clonotype occurred many times. The chain carries TRBV28 and TRBJ1-5; TRBD1 matches 9 bases. CDR1 is MDHEN and CDR2 is SYDVKM in the germline V gene. The V segment lost 2 bases and the J segment 1 base; nucleotides outside the gene matches: 3. There are 16 residues in the CDR3. CDR3 sequence: CASSLAGQGSNQPQHF. As DNA, the CDR3 is TGTGCCAGCAGTTTAGCCGGACAGGGGAGCAATCAGCCCCAGCATTTT.

Regarding this clonotype: This could be a read error, since a much larger clone is one nucleotide away. V and J are TRBV20-1 and TRBJ1-2, with a possible D match to TRBD1 (6 bases). V gave up 6 bases and J gave up 10 bases, with 21 bases separating them. Per the germline V gene, CDR1 is DFQATT and CDR2 is SNEGSKA (reference sequence). This CDR3 has 13 residues. The CDR3 here is CSAPGGGYHVYTF. CDR3 in DNA: TGCAGTGCCCCCGGGGGGGGCTACCATGTCTACACCTTC.

This clonotype was found many times. The J gene is TRBJ2-7, the V gene TRBV5-1; D uncertain. Trimming removed 2 bases at V and 3 bases at J, with 9 bases between. This CDR3 is built from 13 residues. Germline CDR1 and CDR2: SGHRS and YFSETQ. CDR3 in amino acids: CASSFRTDYEQYF. For the CDR3, the DNA is TGCGCCAGCAGCTTTCGGACGGACTACGAGCAGTACTTC.

This clonotype has more than one count but fewer than ten. J is TRBJ2-5 and V is TRBV11-1; D possibly corresponds to TRBD2 (7 bases). With 5 bases removed from V and 3 bases from J, the gap between germline ends came to 22 bases. Germline-derived CDR1 and CDR2 are SGHAT and FQDESV (reference sequence). The CDR3 loop spans 17 amino acids. In nucleotides, the CDR3 is TGTGCCAGCAGCCCGCGGGGGCAGGAAGGACACGAAGAGACCCAGTACTTC. Its translation: CASSPRGQEGHEETQYF.

There are many counts of this clonotype. J is TRBJ2-5 and V is TRBV28; TRBD1 might be the D (6 bases). The CDR3 has 14 residues. Trimming took off 3 bases at V and 5 bases at J, with 13 bases between the two ends. The V gene's germline CDR1 is MDHEN and CDR2 SYDVKM. CDR3 sequence (DNA): TGTGCCAGCAGTTTCGACGACAGGTCGGAGACCCAGTACTTC. This encodes CASSFDDRSETQYF.

The V and J genes are TRBV12-3 or TRBV12-4 and TRBJ2-3; 7 bases agree with TRBD2. CDR3 length: 15 amino acids. V trimming: 6 bases; J trimming: 4 bases; junction bases outside the gene matches: 10. CDR3 nucleotide sequence: TGTGCCAGCAGGGGGGTTGGGAGGGCAGCAGATACGCAGTATTTT. As protein: CASRGVGRAADTQYF.

This chain joins TRBV28 and TRBJ2-5; TRBD1 matches at 12 bases. The ends lost 6 bases at V and 5 bases at J; junction bases unmatched: 16. The germline V gene encodes CDR1 MDHEN and CDR2 SYDVKM. The CDR3 is 18 amino acids. This CDR3 reads CASSTFSSGTGGAETQYF. CDR3 nucleotide sequence: TGTGCCAGCAGCACATTTAGCAGTGGGACAGGGGGCGCGGAGACCCAGTACTTC.

V and J are TRBV19 and TRBJ1-2, with 11 bases fitting TRBD1. The CDR3 covers 15 residues. V was pared by 3 bases and J by 4 bases, with 4 bases of the junction left unmatched. Germline values: CDR1 LNHDA, CDR2 SQIVND (reference sequence). DNA of the CDR3: TGTGCCAGTAGTATGGGACAGGGGGTGATCTATGGCTACACCTTC. Residues: CASSMGQGVIYGYTF.

This clonotype was observed at least ten times. This chain connects TRBV28 to TRBJ2-5, with D tentatively TRBD1 (5 bases). The CDR3 sequence is 15 residues long. The V gene's germline CDR1 is MDHEN and CDR2 SYDVKM. V was shortened by 5 bases and J by 4 bases, with 17 bases between the two germline ends. CDR3 in amino acids: CASSIPSGRGETQYF. In DNA form, the CDR3 reads TGTGCCAGCAGTATCCCATCGGGTAGGGGAGAGACCCAGTACTTC.